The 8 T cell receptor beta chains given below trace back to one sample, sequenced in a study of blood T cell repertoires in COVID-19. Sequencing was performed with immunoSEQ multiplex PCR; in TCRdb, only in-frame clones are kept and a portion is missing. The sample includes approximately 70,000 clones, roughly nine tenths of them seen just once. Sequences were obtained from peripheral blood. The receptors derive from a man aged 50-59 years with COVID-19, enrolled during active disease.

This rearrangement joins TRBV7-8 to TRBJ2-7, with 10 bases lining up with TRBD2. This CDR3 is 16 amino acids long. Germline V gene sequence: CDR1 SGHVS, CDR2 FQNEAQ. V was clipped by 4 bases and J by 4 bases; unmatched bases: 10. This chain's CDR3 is CASSSPASGSRYEQYF. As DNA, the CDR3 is TGTGCCAGCAGCTCCCCGGCTAGCGGGAGTCGATACGAGCAGTACTTC.

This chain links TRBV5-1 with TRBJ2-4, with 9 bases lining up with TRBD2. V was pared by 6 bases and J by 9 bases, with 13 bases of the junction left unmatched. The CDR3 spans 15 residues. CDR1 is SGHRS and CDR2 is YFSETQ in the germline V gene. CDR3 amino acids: CASTSFSSGVAIQYF. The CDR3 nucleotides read TGCGCCAGCACCTCCTTCTCTAGCGGGGTTGCCATTCAGTACTTC.

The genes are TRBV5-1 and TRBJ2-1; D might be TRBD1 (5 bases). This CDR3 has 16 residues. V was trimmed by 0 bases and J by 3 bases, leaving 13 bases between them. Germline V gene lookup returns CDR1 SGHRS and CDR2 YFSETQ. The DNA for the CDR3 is TGCGCCAGCAGCTTGGTCAGGCTAGGGGTCTACAATGAGCAGTTCTTC. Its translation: CASSLVRLGVYNEQFF. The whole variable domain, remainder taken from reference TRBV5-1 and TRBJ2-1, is KAGVTQTPRYLIKTRGQQVTLSCSPISGHRSVSWYQQTPGQGLQFLFEYFSETQRNKGNFPGRFSGRQFSNSRSEMNVSTLELGDSALYLCASSLVRLGVYNEQFFGPGTRLTVL.

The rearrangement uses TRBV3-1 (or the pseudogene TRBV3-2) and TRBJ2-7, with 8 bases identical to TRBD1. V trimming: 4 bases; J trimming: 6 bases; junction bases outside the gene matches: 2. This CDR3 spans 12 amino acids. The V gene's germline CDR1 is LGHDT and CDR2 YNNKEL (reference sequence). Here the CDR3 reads CASSPGQGEQYF. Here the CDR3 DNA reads TGTGCCAGCAGCCCCGGACAGGGCGAGCAGTACTTC.

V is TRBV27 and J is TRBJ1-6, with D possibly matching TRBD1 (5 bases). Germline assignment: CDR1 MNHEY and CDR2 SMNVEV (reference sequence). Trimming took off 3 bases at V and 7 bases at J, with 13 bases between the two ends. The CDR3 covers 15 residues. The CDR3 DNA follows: TGTGCCAGCAGTTTTTTCCCGGGGGGAAATTCACCCCTCCACTTT. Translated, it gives CASSFFPGGNSPLHF.

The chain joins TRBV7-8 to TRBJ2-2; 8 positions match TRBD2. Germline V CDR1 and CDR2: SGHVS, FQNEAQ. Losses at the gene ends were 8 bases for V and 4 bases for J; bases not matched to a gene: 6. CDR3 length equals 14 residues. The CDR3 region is CASLKRETTGELFF. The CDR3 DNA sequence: TGTGCCAGCTTGAAGCGGGAGACCACCGGGGAGCTGTTTTTT.

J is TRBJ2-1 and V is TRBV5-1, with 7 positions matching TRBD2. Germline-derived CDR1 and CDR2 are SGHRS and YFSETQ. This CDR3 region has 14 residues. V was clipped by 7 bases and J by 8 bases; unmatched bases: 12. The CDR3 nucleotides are TGCGCCAGCCTGCGGGAGTCCTCCGCCGATGAGCAGTTCTTC. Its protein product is CASLRESSADEQFF. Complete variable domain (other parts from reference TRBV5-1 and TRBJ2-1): KAGVTQTPRYLIKTRGQQVTLSCSPISGHRSVSWYQQTPGQGLQFLFEYFSETQRNKGNFPGRFSGRQFSNSRSEMNVSTLELGDSALYLCASLRESSADEQFFGPGTRLTVL.

The CDR3 reads CASSQGGGLNEQFF. CDR3 bases: TGTGCCAGCAGCCAAGGGGGAGGGCTCAATGAGCAGTTCTTC. The rearrangement joins TRBV3-1 (or the pseudogene TRBV3-2) to TRBJ2-1; 7 bases are a match to TRBD2. In germline, CDR1 is LGHDT, CDR2 YNNKEL (reference sequence). J lost 6 bases, V lost 1 base, and 3 bases had no gene match. The CDR3 has 14 amino acids.